The clone carrying this T cell receptor beta chain was seen a few times. This sample was taken from a study of blood T cell repertoires in COVID-19. Germline V gives CDR1 SGHRS, CDR2 YFSETQ. After removal of 3 bases from V and 2 bases from J, the junction contained 3 bases not matched to a gene. The CDR3 has 14 residues. The protocol was immunoSEQ multiplex PCR, while the TCRdb copy is restricted to in-frame clones and leaves out a portion. This repertoire shows roughly 110,000 clones, 84% found once; its top ten account for roughly 4.6%. Sequencing was done on a sample of peripheral blood. This TCR was recovered from a human donor in a cohort sampled during active COVID-19. The gene calls are TRBV5-1 and TRBJ1-2; 8 nucleotides match TRBD1. This CDR3 is CASSSRTGNYGYTF. The CDR3 nucleotides read TGCGCCAGCAGCTCCCGGACAGGGAACTATGGCTACACCTTC.